This passage covers 28 T cell receptor beta chains from one sample sequenced in a study of monozygotic twins with inflammatory bowel disease. TCRdb re-called the 5' RACE reads and catalogs CDR3 proteins one per entry, DNA excluded. Here the sample table reports hundreds of thousands of distinct CDR3 sequences. Sequenced input: blood. These receptors were taken from a human donor with ulcerative colitis or Crohn's disease, or a healthy co-twin of an affected twin (not recorded which).

This chain links TRBV27 with TRBJ2-2. The germline V gene has CDR1 MNHEY and CDR2 SMNVEV (reference sequence). The CDR3 is 16 amino acids. The CDR3 here is CASSLQAYPNTGELFF.

The chain joins TRBV12-3 or TRBV12-4 to TRBJ2-3; the TCRdb D gene call, TRBD2, has no DNA to confirm it. This CDR3 is 16 amino acids long. The CDR3 is CASSYGQRGTTDTQYF.

CDR3 region: CASSPPLRTGGKNTEAFF. The chain is built from TRBV19 and TRBJ1-1; TCRdb calls TRBD1, which cannot be checked without DNA. The germline V gene encodes CDR1 LNHDA and CDR2 SQIVND (reference sequence). The CDR3 covers 18 residues.

The chain uses TRBV11-1 and TRBJ2-1; TCRdb outputs TRBD2, but without DNA this stays unchecked. The germline CDR1 and CDR2 sequences are SGHAT and FQDESV (reference sequence). This CDR3 contains 18 residues. This CDR3 is CASSFSAGGLSIYNEQFF.

The rearrangement joins TRBV29-1 to TRBJ1-1. Looked up from germline, CDR1 is SQVTM and CDR2 is ANQGSEA. The CDR3 has 14 residues. The chain's CDR3 is CSVTTISPDTEAFF.

The rearrangement links TRBV7-2 to TRBJ2-1; TCRdb gives TRBD2 as the D gene, but with no DNA this cannot be confirmed. The CDR3 has 14 residues. The V gene's germline CDR1 is SGHTA and CDR2 FQGNSA. This CDR3 reads CASSLGGMGRQQFF.

V gene TRBV12-3 or TRBV12-4 combines with J gene TRBJ2-3. The length of the CDR3 is 14 residues. CDR3: CASSFLGSADTQYF.

The chain links TRBV5-1 to TRBJ2-7. The germline gives CDR1 SGHRS, CDR2 YFSETQ. The CDR3 length is 11 residues. The CDR3 is CASSLTSEQYF. The whole variable domain, remainder taken from reference TRBV5-1 and TRBJ2-7, is KAGVTQTPRYLIKTRGQQVTLSCSPISGHRSVSWYQQTPGQGLQFLFEYFSETQRNKGNFPGRFSGRQFSNSRSEMNVSTLELGDSALYLCASSLTSEQYFGPGTRLTVT.

The chain employs TRBV28 and TRBJ1-6; TCRdb returns TRBD1, unconfirmable since there is no DNA. This CDR3 contains 14 residues. Germline CDR1 is MDHEN and CDR2 is SYDVKM. The chain's CDR3 is CASKTTGGYSPLHF. Based on the CDR3 plus reference TRBV28 and TRBJ1-6, the full variable domain is DVKVTQSSRYLVKRTGEKVFLECVQDMDHENMFWYRQDPGLGLRLIYFSYDVKMKEKGDIPEGYSVSREKKERFSLILESASTNQTSMYLCASKTTGGYSPLHFGNGTRLTVT.

The genes are TRBV5-1 and TRBJ2-7. From germline, CDR1 is SGHRS and CDR2 YFSETQ. The CDR3 is made up of 15 amino acids. CDR3 sequence: CASSLAVGFSYEQYF.

The CDR3 here is CASSQDQRGTDTQYF. V and J are TRBV4-1 and TRBJ2-3; TCRdb lists TRBD2, though no DNA is available to test this call. Germline CDR1 is MGHRA and CDR2 is YSYEKL. The CDR3 length is 15 residues.

The chain recombines TRBV5-6 with TRBJ2-2; the D call of TRBD2 rests on TCRdb alone, since no DNA is present to check it. The CDR3 is 14 residues long. Germline CDR1 is SGHDT and CDR2 is YYEEEE. The CDR3 region is CASRRVGNAGELFF.

The chain uses TRBV11-3 and TRBJ2-2; the D call of TRBD2 rests on TCRdb alone, since no DNA is present to check it. Germline CDR1 SGHNT, CDR2 YENEEA. The CDR3 covers 16 residues. CDR3 protein: CASSLGPRDYTGELFF.

The V and J genes are TRBV24-1 and TRBJ2-2; TCRdb's D gene call, TRBD1, goes unchecked for lack of DNA. This CDR3 spans 16 amino acids. The germline gives CDR1 KGHDR, CDR2 SFDVKD. This CDR3 reads CATSDLGDTYNGELFF.

This rearrangement joins TRBV6-5 to TRBJ2-2; the D call of TRBD2 rests on TCRdb alone, since no DNA is present to check it. There are 16 residues in the CDR3. Looked up from germline, CDR1 is MNHEY and CDR2 is SVGAGI. CDR3 region: CASSYASGIATGELFF.

This chain joins TRBV11-2 and TRBJ2-1; TCRdb indicates TRBD2, and absent DNA this call remains unverified. Germline V gene lookup returns CDR1 SGHAT and CDR2 FQNNGV. The CDR3 extends over 15 amino acids. CDR3 sequence: CASSPPEGERNEQFF.

The CDR3 region is CAWRRSGPNTGELFF. V and J are TRBV30 and TRBJ2-2. The germline V gene has CDR1 GTSNPN and CDR2 SVGIG (reference sequence). The CDR3 spans 15 residues.

The chain uses TRBV5-5 and TRBJ2-2; TCRdb designates TRBD1, a call that cannot be tested without DNA. Germline V lookup: CDR1 SGHKS, CDR2 YYEKEE (reference sequence). There are 15 residues in the CDR3. The CDR3 here is CASSSQGASTGELFF.

The rearrangement uses TRBV5-1 and TRBJ1-1; TCRdb designates TRBD1, a call that cannot be tested without DNA. CDR3 size: 14 residues. Germline values: CDR1 SGHRS, CDR2 YFSETQ. CDR3 loop: CASTPAGAGTEAFF.

The chain couples TRBV5-4 to TRBJ2-1; as DNA is missing, the TRBD2 call by TCRdb cannot be tested. From germline, CDR1 is SGHNT and CDR2 YYREEE (reference sequence). The CDR3 consists of 16 residues. This chain's CDR3 is CASSPGLAEVYNEQFF.

V is TRBV2 and J is TRBJ1-1. The CDR3 covers 14 residues. Germline values: CDR1 SNHLY, CDR2 FYNNEI. CDR3 protein: CASSVDGEGTEAFF.

The V and J genes are TRBV18 and TRBJ2-3. Germline V gene lookup returns CDR1 KGHSH and CDR2 LQKENI. The CDR3 extends over 13 amino acids. CDR3 sequence: CASSPQMGDTQYF. Full variable domain (remainder filled in from reference TRBV18 and TRBJ2-3): NAGVMQNPRHLVRRRGQEARLRCSPMKGHSHVYWYRQLPEEGLKFMVYLQKENIIDESGMPKERFSAEFPKEGPSILRIQQVVRGDSAAYFCASSPQMGDTQYFGPGTRLTVL.

This chain joins TRBV29-1 and TRBJ1-2. The CDR3 runs to 12 residues. The V gene's germline CDR1 is SQVTM and CDR2 ANQGSEA. This CDR3 reads CSVEWAVYGYTF.

This chain uses TRBV27 with TRBJ1-5; checking the TCRdb D call of TRBD1 is not possible without DNA. The germline CDR1 and CDR2 sequences are MNHEY and SMNVEV (reference sequence). There are 16 residues in the CDR3. This chain's CDR3 is CASSESGTVSNQPQHF.

The CDR3 is CASSLGLKRAEQFF. The chain employs TRBV7-8 and TRBJ2-1. CDR3 size: 14 residues. Germline values: CDR1 SGHVS, CDR2 FQNEAQ. The full variable domain, completed using reference TRBV7-8 and TRBJ2-1, is GAGVSQSPRYKVAKRGQDVALRCDPISGHVSLFWYQQALGQGPEFLTYFQNEAQLDKSGLPSDRFFAERPEGSVSTLKIQRTQQEDSAVYLCASSLGLKRAEQFFGPGTRLTVL.

The CDR3 loop reads CAISDSNFEGETQYF. The rearrangement uses TRBV10-3 and TRBJ2-5. Germline CDR1 is ENHRY and CDR2 is SYGVKD. The CDR3 sequence is 15 residues long.

This chain joins TRBV20-1 and TRBJ2-1. The CDR3 covers 11 residues. Germline V lookup: CDR1 DFQATT, CDR2 SNEGSKA (reference sequence). The CDR3 loop is CSAGSYNERFF.

This chain joins TRBV6-2 or TRBV6-3 and TRBJ2-3; lacking DNA, the TRBD1 call made by TCRdb goes unchecked. The CDR3 extends over 14 amino acids. Germline V gene sequence: CDR1 MNHEY, CDR2 SVGEGT. The CDR3: CASSYLPRVDTQYF.